The 18 T cell receptor beta chains in this list originate from one sample, sequenced in a study of blood T cell repertoires in COVID-19. Data came from immunoSEQ multiplex PCR; TCRdb stores just in-frame clones and leaves some out. The sample yields 150,000 to 200,000 clones, about four fifths seen once. Material for sequencing was PBMCs or T cells enriched from blood (not recorded which). The receptors originated from a man aged 35 to 55 who had recovered from COVID-19.

This chain uses TRBV6-2 or TRBV6-3 with TRBJ2-1; D uncertain. Trimming cost V 2 bases and J 7 bases, with 12 bases left between them. The V gene's germline CDR1 is MNHEY and CDR2 SVGEGT. The CDR3 runs 14 residues. This CDR3 reads CASSYGLNANEQFF. The CDR3 nucleotides read TGTGCCAGCAGTTACGGGCTAAATGCGAATGAGCAGTTCTTC.

V gene TRBV6-1 combines with J gene TRBJ2-7; 7 nucleotides match TRBD1. Germline V lookup: CDR1 MNHNS, CDR2 SASEGT. There are 15 residues in the CDR3. V dropped 1 base and J dropped 5; count of bases not matched to a gene: 8. The chain's CDR3 is CASSEGGRGYHEQYV. CDR3 nucleotide sequence: TGTGCCAGCAGTGAAGGCGGCAGGGGGTATCACGAGCAGTACGTC.

The chain combines TRBV6-2 or TRBV6-3 with TRBJ2-7, with TRBD2 matching over 13 bases. Trimming cost V 2 bases and J 7 bases; bases outside gene matches: 8. This CDR3 comprises 16 residues. CDR1 MNHEY and CDR2 SVGEGT come from the germline V gene. Here the CDR3 reads CASSYPGLAGVGEQYF. The CDR3, as DNA: TGTGCCAGCAGTTACCCCGGACTAGCGGGAGTGGGGGAGCAGTACTTC.

The CDR3 nucleotides read TGTGCCAGCAGTTTCCTAGGACAGGGGTATGGCTACACCTTC. Translated, it gives CASSFLGQGYGYTF. The V and J genes are TRBV28 and TRBJ1-2; 9 positions match TRBD1. The germline CDR1 and CDR2 sequences are MDHEN and SYDVKM. After removal of 3 bases from V and 5 bases from J, the junction contained 4 bases not matched to a gene. The CDR3 loop spans 14 amino acids.

The rearrangement uses TRBV27 and TRBJ2-7; TRBD1 matches 7 bases. CDR1 and CDR2 (germline): MNHEY, SMNVEV (reference sequence). The trim removed 5 bases at V and 0 bases at J, leaving 19 bases unmatched. The CDR3 sequence is 19 residues long. DNA for the CDR3: TGTGCCAGCAGTCGAGGGGGCCTCTTAAAGCGGCCTAGCTCCTACGAGCAGTACTTC. Translation gives CASSRGGLLKRPSSYEQYF.

This rearrangement joins TRBV7-8 to TRBJ2-1; 9 nucleotides align to TRBD2. Trimming took 7 bases from V and 7 from J; bases not matched to a gene: 17. CDR3 length equals 17 residues. Germline CDR1 SGHVS, CDR2 FQNEAQ. The CDR3 is CASIPGGASGARNEQFF. The CDR3, as DNA: TGTGCCAGCATCCCAGGGGGGGCTAGCGGGGCACGGAATGAGCAGTTCTTC.

As DNA, the CDR3 is TGTGCCAGCAGCTTCGAGAGAAATCAGCCCCAGCATTTT. This codes for CASSFERNQPQHF. This sequence joins TRBV7-3 and TRBJ1-5, with D hard to call. Trimming left V 3 bases short and J 4 bases short, with 7 bases between. This CDR3 region has 13 residues. Germline-derived CDR1 and CDR2 are SGHTA and FQGTGA. The full variable domain, with the rest looked up from reference TRBV7-3 and TRBJ1-5, is GAGVSQTPSNKVTEKGKYVELRCDPISGHTALYWYRQSLGQGPEFLIYFQGTGAADDSGLPNDRFFAVRPEGSVSTLKIQRTERGDSAVYLCASSFERNQPQHFGDGTRLSIL.

This sequence joins TRBV5-1 and TRBJ2-1; D is unresolved. Trimming left V 2 bases short and J 9 bases short, with 9 bases between. Germline-derived CDR1 and CDR2 are SGHRS and YFSETQ. CDR3 length: 12 amino acids. The CDR3 DNA follows: TGCGCCAGCAGCTTTCAAAGAGGTGAGCAGTTCTTC. Protein sequence: CASSFQRGEQFF.

The table lists this clone with a few counts. The genes are TRBV5-1 and TRBJ1-1; a weak D match, TRBD1 (6 bases). V lost 3 bases and J lost 9, with 18 bases in between. Germline V gene lookup returns CDR1 SGHRS and CDR2 YFSETQ. The CDR3 loop spans 14 amino acids. The CDR3 DNA reads as TGCGCCAGCAGCTCTCAGGGGTCAGGGTCACAAGCTTTCTTT. Encoded protein: CASSSQGSGSQAFF.

The chain carries TRBV6-2 or TRBV6-3 and TRBJ2-2, with 8 bases identical to TRBD2. CDR3 length equals 15 residues. The ends lost 10 bases at V and 5 bases at J; junction bases unmatched: 12. Germline loops: CDR1 MNHEY, CDR2 SVGEGT. CDR3 region: CATNPGGDGTGELFF. The CDR3 DNA follows: TGTGCCACCAACCCCGGGGGGGACGGGACCGGGGAGCTGTTTTTT.

The chain uses TRBV6-5 and TRBJ2-7; 8 bases are a match to TRBD2. The V gene end was trimmed by 4 bases and the J gene end by 4 bases; junction bases not matched to a gene: 9. CDR1 MNHEY and CDR2 SVGAGI come from the germline V gene. This CDR3 has 15 amino acids. CDR3 protein: CASSSGTGGKYEQYF. The CDR3 DNA reads as TGTGCCAGCAGTTCCGGAACGGGAGGGAAGTACGAGCAGTACTTC.

The rearrangement uses TRBV30 and TRBJ1-6, with D possibly TRBD1 on 5 matching bases. Trimming stripped 5 bases from V and 0 bases from J, with 11 bases between. Per germline, CDR1 GTSNPN and CDR2 SVGIG (reference sequence). The CDR3 is 15 amino acids. CDR3 nucleotide sequence: TGTGCCTGGGCGGGGGAAAGCTCCTATAATTCACCCCTCCACTTT. Its protein product is CAWAGESSYNSPLHF.

This sequence joins TRBV19 and TRBJ2-1; D possibly corresponds to TRBD1 (6 bases). Germline loops: CDR1 LNHDA, CDR2 SQIVND (reference sequence). Trimming left V 9 bases short and J 8 bases short, with 17 bases between. The CDR3 runs 13 residues. In nucleotides, the CDR3 is TGTGCCAGATCGGTAACAGGGCTCCATGAGCAGTTCTTC. This encodes CARSVTGLHEQFF.

The chain combines TRBV11-2 with TRBJ2-2, with 9 bases lining up with TRBD2. V lost 2 bases and J lost 4; bases outside the gene matches: 14. The length of the CDR3 is 19 residues. Germline lookup yields CDR1 SGHAT and CDR2 FQNNGV. The chain's CDR3 is CASSLQSTRTSGFTGELFF. In DNA, the CDR3 is TGTGCCAGCAGCTTACAATCAACACGAACTAGCGGGTTCACCGGGGAGCTGTTTTTT.

The rearrangement uses TRBV28 and TRBJ1-2; D is unresolved. The CDR3 length is 15 residues. Trimming removed 7 bases at V and 4 bases at J, with 19 bases between. Per the germline V gene, CDR1 is MDHEN and CDR2 is SYDVKM. CDR3 region: CASTPIASGLYGYTF. The CDR3 region has the DNA TGTGCCAGCACCCCTATAGCCTCCGGACTCTATGGCTACACCTTC.

The rearrangement uses TRBV9 and TRBJ2-7; possible D gene TRBD2, 5 bases. CDR3 length equals 15 residues. The V gene's germline CDR1 is SGDLS and CDR2 YYNGEE. Trimming pared 6 bases from V and 1 base from J, leaving 17 bases between. CDR3 sequence (DNA): TGTGCCAGCACCGCAAAGCGGAGATCTTCCTACGAGCAGTACGTC. Residues: CASTAKRRSSYEQYV.

The CDR3 nucleotides read TGTGCCAGCAGCTCGGCGAGAGGGAGCCACGAGCAGTACTTC. This translates into CASSSARGSHEQYF. The chain couples TRBV5-4 to TRBJ2-7; a possible D gene is TRBD2 (5 bases). Per germline, CDR1 SGHNT and CDR2 YYREEE (reference sequence). The length of the CDR3 is 14 residues. V was clipped by 3 bases and J by 5 bases, with 15 bases between them. The variable domain in full, with the rest retrieved from reference TRBV5-4 and TRBJ2-7, is ETGVTQSPTHLIKTRGQQVTLRCSSQSGHNTVSWYQQALGQGPQFIFQYYREEENGRGNFPPRFSGLQFPNYSSELNVNALELDDSALYLCASSSARGSHEQYFGPGTRLTVT.

The genes are TRBV5-6 and TRBJ2-7; 7 nucleotides line up with TRBD1. Germline V CDR1 and CDR2: SGHDT, YYEEEE. The CDR3 runs 16 residues. With 2 bases clipped from V and 2 bases from J, the junction kept 10 bases outside the gene matches. The CDR3 sequence: CASSFTTGTVAYEQYV. In nucleotides, the CDR3 is TGTGCCAGCAGCTTTACCACCGGGACAGTAGCCTACGAGCAGTACGTC.